This T cell receptor (beta chain) was documented in a study of blood T cell repertoires in COVID-19. Germline lookup yields CDR1 SGHRS and CDR2 YFSETQ. This CDR3 spans 12 amino acids. The junction had 10 bases not matched to a gene; V was cut back by 4 bases and J by 12 bases. This clone was observed a few times. Repertoires were generated with immunoSEQ multiplex PCR, while TCRdb's copy carries only in-frame clones and drops some. The table shows approximately 170,000 clones, with about 80% occurring only once. This receptor was obtained from a man aged 65 to 79 who had recovered from COVID-19. V and J are TRBV5-1 and TRBJ2-7; TRBD1 aligns across 7 bases. The sample was peripheral blood. CDR3 DNA: TGCGCCAGCAGCGGTAACAGGGGTGCTCCGTACTTC. Translation: CASSGNRGAPYF. Combining the CDR3 with reference TRBV5-1 and TRBJ2-7 gives the whole variable domain KAGVTQTPRYLIKTRGQQVTLSCSPISGHRSVSWYQQTPGQGLQFLFEYFSETQRNKGNFPGRFSGRQFSNSRSEMNVSTLELGDSALYLCASSGNRGAPYFGPGTRLTVT.